These 20 T cell receptor beta chains came from one sample sequenced in a study of blood T cell repertoires in COVID-19. TCRdb's table, derived via immunoSEQ multiplex PCR, lists solely in-frame clones and lacks some. The table includes 150,000 to 200,000 clones, almost 80% detected once. Sequencing was done on a sample of peripheral blood. These receptors were collected from a woman aged 70 to 79 with acute or convalescent COVID-19.

V is TRBV29-1 and J is TRBJ2-1, with TRBD1 matching 7 bases. The CDR3 covers 16 residues. Germline trimming cut 3 bases from V and 4 bases from J; bases unmatched to any gene: 12. CDR1 and CDR2 from the germline V gene are SQVTM and ANQGSEA. CDR3 amino acids: CSVEGVSGQTYNEQFF. DNA of the CDR3: TGCAGCGTTGAGGGAGTGTCGGGACAGACGTACAATGAGCAGTTCTTC.

The chain recombines TRBV18 with TRBJ1-1, with D tentatively TRBD1 (5 bases). The CDR3 runs to 11 residues. The V end lost 6 bases, the J end lost 6 bases, and 8 bases lay between the germline ends. Germline V gene lookup returns CDR1 KGHSH and CDR2 LQKENI. CDR3 sequence: CASSRGAEAFF. CDR3 DNA: TGTGCCAGCTCCCGGGGGGCTGAAGCTTTCTTT.

In its sample, this clone was seen once. The chain couples TRBV7-3 to TRBJ2-5; perhaps TRBD2 as D (6 bases). The germline CDR1 and CDR2 sequences are SGHTA and FQGTGA. Trimming removed 2 bases at V and 2 bases at J, with 12 bases between. The CDR3 consists of 15 residues. The CDR3 nucleotides read TGTGCCAGCAGCTTATGGGGGGAACTACAAGAGACCCAGTACTTC. Its protein is CASSLWGELQETQYF. Using reference TRBV7-3 and TRBJ2-5 for the parts outside the CDR3, the full variable domain is GAGVSQTPSNKVTEKGKYVELRCDPISGHTALYWYRQSLGQGPEFLIYFQGTGAADDSGLPNDRFFAVRPEGSVSTLKIQRTERGDSAVYLCASSLWGELQETQYFGPGTRLLVL.

The gene calls are TRBV6-1 and TRBJ2-7; 8 nucleotides agree with TRBD2. V was clipped by 2 bases and J by 0 bases; unmatched bases: 3. CDR3 length: 15 residues. Germline values: CDR1 MNHNS, CDR2 SASEGT. The CDR3 nucleotides are TGTGCCAGCAGTGAATACGCGGGAGGCTCCTACGAGCAGTACTTC. Translating gives CASSEYAGGSYEQYF.

This clone was seen only a few times. The chain uses TRBV7-2 and TRBJ2-1; the match to TRBD2 covers 11 bases. The CDR3 consists of 15 residues. With V trimmed by 5 bases and J by 12 bases, 12 bases remained unmatched. CDR1 and CDR2 from the germline V gene are SGHTA and FQGNSA. CDR3 region: CASSLGLAEGGGQFF. The CDR3 DNA sequence: TGTGCCAGCAGCCTGGGACTAGCGGAAGGCGGGGGGCAGTTCTTC.

In DNA, the CDR3 is TGTGCTAGTGGTTTACGGACTAGCGGGAGCACCGGGGAGCTGTTTTTT. Translating it yields CASGLRTSGSTGELFF. The chain links TRBV12-5 to TRBJ2-2, with 13 nucleotides matching TRBD2. Germline trimming cut 3 bases from V and 4 bases from J; bases unmatched to any gene: 2. This CDR3 is 16 amino acids long. Per germline, CDR1 LGHNT and CDR2 FRNRAP.

This clone was recorded only once. The rearrangement uses TRBV6-2 or TRBV6-3 and TRBJ2-7; 7 positions match TRBD2. This CDR3 is built from 15 residues. Looked up from germline, CDR1 is MNHEY and CDR2 is SVGEGT. V was pared by 2 bases and J by 3 bases, with 7 bases of the junction left unmatched. CDR3 residues: CASSYTSSGVYEQYF. The CDR3 DNA reads TGTGCCAGCAGTTACACCTCTAGCGGTGTCTACGAGCAGTACTTC.

The chain couples TRBV5-1 to TRBJ2-3; possible D gene TRBD2, 6 bases. The CDR3 is 13 amino acids. Germline-derived CDR1 and CDR2 are SGHRS and YFSETQ. The ends were cut back, 4 bases at V and 4 bases at J, with 10 bases in the middle. For the CDR3, the DNA is TGCGCCAGCAGCGGAGGAGGGCCAGATACGCAGTATTTT. Translated: CASSGGGPDTQYF.

This rearrangement joins TRBV19 to TRBJ2-3; possible D gene TRBD2, 5 bases. CDR1 and CDR2 from the germline V gene are LNHDA and SQIVND (reference sequence). Deletions cut 3 bases from V and 1 base from J, with 17 bases between. The CDR3 sequence is 17 residues long. DNA for the CDR3: TGTGCCAGTAGTATGATAGGATTCGGGGAAGGCACAGATACGCAGTATTTT. Protein: CASSMIGFGEGTDTQYF.

The chain carries TRBV5-4 and TRBJ1-5; perhaps TRBD1 as D (6 bases). Germline V gene sequence: CDR1 SGHNT, CDR2 YYREEE (reference sequence). This CDR3 contains 15 residues. V was shortened by 4 bases and J by 1 base, with 12 bases between the two germline ends. CDR3 region: CASSRLTGSNQPQHF. The DNA of the CDR3 is TGTGCCAGCAGCCGACTAACAGGGAGCAATCAGCCCCAGCATTTT.

This clone was detected once. The CDR3 loop is CASRKGQGARWDTF. CDR3 DNA: TGTGCCAGCAGAAAAGGACAGGGGGCGCGTTGGGACACCTTC. The gene calls are TRBV6-5 and TRBJ1-2; 11 bases agree with TRBD1. Germline assignment: CDR1 MNHEY and CDR2 SVGAGI. V gave up 6 bases and J gave up 12 bases; unmatched junction bases: 12. The CDR3 is made up of 14 amino acids.

This clone was seen once. The V call is TRBV5-6, the J call TRBJ2-1; 15 nucleotides match TRBD2. Germline values: CDR1 SGHDT, CDR2 YYEEEE. The length of the CDR3 is 16 residues. V gave up 4 bases and J gave up 6 bases; unmatched junction bases: 5. In DNA, the CDR3 is TGTGCCAGCAGCCCGGGACTAGCGGGAGGTGTCAATGAGCAGTTCTTC. As protein: CASSPGLAGGVNEQFF. The full variable domain, its missing parts supplied by reference TRBV5-6 and TRBJ2-1, is DAGVTQSPTHLIKTRGQQVTLRCSPKSGHDTVSWYQQALGQGPQFIFQYYEEEERQRGNFPDRFSGHQFPNYSSELNVNALLLGDSALYLCASSPGLAGGVNEQFFGPGTRLTVL.

This clone has only one observation. This chain uses TRBV2 with TRBJ2-1; TRBD2 matches 8 bases. CDR1 and CDR2 from the germline V gene are SNHLY and FYNNEI. J gave up 5 bases and V 6 bases, and 12 bases lay outside the gene matches. The length of the CDR3 is 16 residues. The CDR3 reads CASRRREALKNNEQFF. CDR3 nucleotide sequence: TGTGCCAGCAGGCGGCGGGAGGCCTTGAAAAACAATGAGCAGTTCTTC.

This chain uses TRBV19 with TRBJ2-1, with 9 positions matching TRBD2. V lost 7 bases and J lost 2; bases outside the gene matches: 6. Germline V gene sequence: CDR1 LNHDA, CDR2 SQIVND (reference sequence). The CDR3 is made up of 15 amino acids. CDR3 in amino acids: CASTVAGAAYNEQFF. CDR3 coding DNA: TGTGCCAGTACCGTAGCGGGAGCCGCCTACAATGAGCAGTTCTTC.

The chain has TRBV9 and TRBJ2-1; 7 nucleotides line up with TRBD1. Germline CDR1 is SGDLS and CDR2 is YYNGEE. V trimming: 0 bases; J trimming: 2 bases; junction bases outside the gene matches: 14. This CDR3 contains 19 residues. CDR3 in amino acids: CASSVDLRRGGIPYNEQFF. CDR3 bases: TGTGCCAGCAGCGTAGATCTACGGAGAGGGGGCATCCCCTACAATGAGCAGTTCTTC.

The chain links TRBV5-1 to TRBJ2-2; TRBD1 matches at 8 bases. Germline CDR1 is SGHRS and CDR2 is YFSETQ. The trim removed 4 bases at V and 1 base at J, leaving 3 bases unmatched. The CDR3 spans 15 residues. The CDR3: CASSPDRGNTGELFF. CDR3 coding DNA: TGCGCCAGCAGCCCCGACAGGGGGAACACCGGGGAGCTGTTTTTT.

This chain uses TRBV27 with TRBJ1-5; 8 bases agree with TRBD1. The CDR3 is 14 amino acids. CDR1 is MNHEY and CDR2 is SMNVEV in the germline V gene (reference sequence). V shed 2 bases, J shed 5 bases, and the junction held 2 bases outside the gene matches. CDR3 region: CASSLRTGYQPQHF. CDR3 nucleotide sequence: TGTGCCAGCAGTTTAAGGACAGGGTATCAGCCCCAGCATTTT.

The chain links TRBV30 to TRBJ1-3, with 9 bases fitting TRBD1. This CDR3 comprises 15 residues. The germline CDR1 and CDR2 sequences are GTSNPN and SVGIG (reference sequence). V was clipped by 2 bases and J by 4 bases; unmatched bases: 6. CDR3 DNA sequence: TGTGCCTGGAGTCGTGGGACAGGGAGAGGAAACACCATATATTTT. It yields the protein CAWSRGTGRGNTIYF.

This chain links TRBV5-6 with TRBJ2-1, with a weak D call TRBD1 (5 bases). The V gene lost 6 bases and the J gene lost 5 bases, with 15 bases spanning the gap. The CDR3 spans 14 residues. From germline, CDR1 is SGHDT and CDR2 YYEEEE. The CDR3 loop reads CASTGQVGHNEQFF. The CDR3 nucleotides are TGTGCCAGCACTGGACAAGTGGGGCACAATGAGCAGTTCTTC.

This clone was observed a few times. The chain couples TRBV5-1 to TRBJ1-2, with 7 bases matching TRBD1. CDR1 and CDR2 (germline): SGHRS, YFSETQ. V lost 0 bases and J lost 7; bases outside the gene matches: 15. The CDR3 has 17 amino acids. CDR3 bases: TGCGCCAGCAGCTTGGAGGTGGGACAGACTAGGTTGCGTGGCTACACCTTC. It yields the protein CASSLEVGQTRLRGYTF.